This passage covers 7 T cell receptor beta chains from one sample sequenced in a study of vaccination and CD4 T cells after COVID-19. Time point in this sample: late sampling 161 to 241 days after vaccination in a few convalescent patients. As to treatment: roughly 11-day PBMC culture with coronavirus spike peptide pools or control peptides (ViraFEST assay). CD4+ T cells that had been cultured provided DNA sequenced with the Oncomine TCR Beta short-read assay. TCRdb analysed the PCR reads with MiXCR anew, one entry per CDR3 protein. The sample lists 23,000 or so distinct CDR3 sequences; 30% were seen once. Their target antigens are unknown. Sample: CD4+ T cells from blood, cultured in vitro, taken about 7 months after SARS-CoV-2 vaccination. These TCRs come from a human donor who had recovered from COVID-19.

A few counts support this clonotype. The chain carries TRBV20-1 and TRBJ1-5, with TRBD1 matching 11 bases. In germline, CDR1 is DFQATT, CDR2 SNEGSKA (reference sequence). The V and J ends lost 3 bases and 2 bases, in that order; junction bases with no gene match: 6. There are 16 residues in the CDR3. CDR3 DNA sequence: TGCAGTGCTAGGGACAGGGGGCTGGGGGGCAATCAGCCCCAGCATTTT. Translating it yields CSARDRGLGGNQPQHF.

J is TRBJ2-5 and V is TRBV10-3; TRBD1 matches 9 bases. CDR1 ENHRY and CDR2 SYGVKD come from the germline V gene. J was trimmed by 5 bases and V by 2 bases; bases with no gene match: 6. The CDR3 loop spans 15 amino acids. The chain's CDR3 is CAISEVTGGWETQYF. The CDR3 nucleotides read TGTGCCATCAGTGAGGTGACAGGGGGATGGGAGACCCAGTACTTC.

The chain recombines TRBV6-1 with TRBJ2-5; D unclear. Germline assignment: CDR1 MNHNS and CDR2 SASEGT. The CDR3 sequence is 13 residues long. V was trimmed by 8 bases and J by 5 bases, leaving 15 bases between them. The CDR3 DNA reads TGTGCCAGCCTACGGAAGGGTTTTGAGACCCAGTACTTC. Amino acid sequence: CASLRKGFETQYF.

The table lists this clonotype with a few counts. V and J are TRBV28 and TRBJ1-2; tentatively, D is TRBD1 (5 bases). V was clipped by 6 bases and J by 6 bases, with 14 bases between them. Germline CDR1 reads MDHEN; CDR2 reads SYDVKM. This CDR3 has 13 amino acids. CDR3 bases: TGTGCCAGCAGACCCGGGACCGCTAATGGCTACACCTTC. Translated: CASRPGTANGYTF.

In this sample, this clonotype turned up a few times. The chain carries TRBV6-1 and TRBJ2-5; D unclear. V lost 2 bases to trimming and J lost 2 bases, with 12 bases between them. Germline V lookup: CDR1 MNHNS, CDR2 SASEGT. The length of the CDR3 is 15 residues. For the CDR3, the DNA is TGTGCCAGCAGTGAAACCCCGGGCCCACAAGAGACCCAGTACTTC. This encodes CASSETPGPQETQYF.

This clonotype showed up just a few times. The CDR3 spells CSAPYRKSGTEAFF. In DNA, the CDR3 is TGCAGTGCTCCTTACAGGAAGTCGGGCACTGAAGCTTTCTTT. The chain combines TRBV20-1 with TRBJ1-1; perhaps TRBD1 as D (5 bases). The CDR3 extends over 14 amino acids. V lost 5 bases and J lost 4, with 17 bases in between. CDR1 is DFQATT and CDR2 is SNEGSKA in the germline V gene (reference sequence).

This clonotype was detected only a few times. J is TRBJ2-3 and V is TRBV28; possible D gene TRBD2, 6 bases. Trimming left V 9 bases short and J 0 bases short, with 19 bases between. The germline CDR1 and CDR2 sequences are MDHEN and SYDVKM. CDR3 length: 16 residues. DNA of the CDR3: TGTGCCAGTAGTCTCCGTACGGGGAGGAGCACAGATACGCAGTATTTT. As protein: CASSLRTGRSTDTQYF.